Sequencing of this T cell receptor beta chain was carried out in a study of T cells after yellow fever vaccination (dated by TCRdb to between 2018 and 2020). Study-wide context: Libraries from fractions with low cell numbers were prepared with the SMART-Seq v4 Ultra Low Input RNA kit. Bulk TCR alpha and beta repertoires were sequenced longitudinally to track T-cell clones before and after primary and booster YFV17D yellow fever vaccination. Two healthy male donors, one aged 18 to 29 and one aged 30 to 40 years, made up the cohort. Blood samples were taken at several timepoints before and after primary and secondary immunization, and bulk PBMC replicates and cell subsets were isolated. Paper-wide results and their limitations: FACS-sorted repertoires could contain abundant contaminating clonotypes from the bulk population, so computational filtering was required. A small share of clonotypes was detected in both CD4 and CD8 compartments, with the overlap likely arising from convergent recombination. The study included only a couple of donors, which limits how far the findings can be generalized. The secondary T-cell response was weaker than the primary response but faster, peaking on day 5 instead of day 15. Most clones expanded after primary vaccination (approximately 96% of CD4 and approximately 86% of CD8) were re-detected after the booster, suggesting that broad memory maintenance occurred.

This clonotype was counted at least ten times. Its cognate antigen has yet to be identified. A junction boundary mismatches the germline segment, possibly from a read error. TCR cDNA was synthesized by 5'RACE template switching, through which a universal primer site and unique molecular identifiers were introduced. Priming of cDNA synthesis was performed from both the TCR alpha and TCR beta constant segments. Library amplification used two PCR steps, and the second PCR step added sample barcodes and sequencing adapters. Libraries were sequenced on Illumina HiSeq 2500 (2x100 bp) or NovaSeq (2x150 bp). For the original study's pipeline: MIGEC was used to demultiplex reads and collapse the reads into UMI consensus sequences, and MiXCR was used for V(D)J alignment. Vaccine-responding clonotypes were defined with edgeR using replicate PBMC samples, requiring FDR below 0.01 and a log2 fold change above 5 up to day 15. Bulk clonotypes were assigned CD4 or CD8 identity according to which sequenced CD4 or CD8 repertoire held them at higher abundance. Using fastp at Q25 and MiXCR, TCRdb reprocessed the public reads and kept productive beta chains. A single entry per CDR3 protein holds the most common genes and DNA from its merged rows. The V and J calls and clone size are TCRdb's, not the authors'. Recorded for this sample are around 610,000 distinct CDR3 sequences; approximately 15% of them occurred a single time. The ten largest clonotypes hold over 12% of the sample.

In the paper's terms, the treatment or condition label means: live attenuated yellow fever vaccine strain. At each blood-draw timepoint, two biological replicates of bulk PBMCs were obtained. PBMCs were isolated from peripheral blood using a standard Ficoll-Paque protocol. RNA was extracted with TriZol from bulk PBMCs, CD4 and CD8 fractions, and dextramer-positive and dextramer-negative fractions. The TCR was taken from a young man who received the YFV17D yellow fever vaccine. This specimen consisted of PBMCs, obtained on the day of the yellow fever booster vaccination.

In nucleotide form, the sequence is TGCGCCAGCAGCTTCCGGGCCGGAGAGACCCAGTACTTC. It translates as CASSFRAGETQYF. The chain employs TRBV12-3 or TRBV12-4 and TRBJ2-5; the D segment cannot be called with confidence. The CDR3 has 13 amino acids, counting the end cysteine and phenylalanine. Only the CDR3 region is kept as DNA, spanning 39 bases read in frame from base 1.